These 27 T cell receptor beta chains share one sample of origin, sequenced in a study of T cells after yellow fever vaccination. One entry per CDR3 protein results from TCRdb running MiXCR on the 5' RACE reads. The data show roughly 400,000 distinct CDR3 sequences, around 20% seen once. This sample comprised PBMCs, obtained before the yellow fever booster vaccination. The receptors stem from a man between 18 and 35 years old who received the YFV17D yellow fever vaccine.

The chain carries TRBV30 and TRBJ1-4, with D possibly matching TRBD1 (6 bases). Germline lookup yields CDR1 GTSNPN and CDR2 SVGIG (reference sequence). There are 13 residues in the CDR3. The ends were cut back, 7 bases at V and 8 bases at J, with 17 bases in the middle. The CDR3 spells CASQTGMKEKLFF. CDR3 coding DNA: TGTGCCTCCCAAACAGGGATGAAGGAAAAACTGTTTTTT.

V gene TRBV15 combines with J gene TRBJ2-3; the D gene is possibly TRBD2 (6 bases). CDR3 length: 19 amino acids. V was shortened by 2 bases and J by 0 bases, with 21 bases between the two germline ends. Per germline, CDR1 LNHNV and CDR2 YYDKDF (reference sequence). CDR3 nucleotide sequence: TGTGCCACCAGCAGATATGGCCTTGGAGTAGCGGCTAGCACAGATACGCAGTATTTT. Its translation is CATSRYGLGVAASTDTQYF.

The chain couples TRBV24-1 to TRBJ2-3; D gene ambiguous. The CDR3 spans 13 residues. Per germline, CDR1 KGHDR and CDR2 SFDVKD. With 8 bases removed from V and 4 bases from J, the gap between germline ends came to 12 bases. CDR3 region: CATTEDESDTQYF. CDR3 nucleotides: TGTGCCACCACGGAAGACGAGTCAGATACGCAGTATTTT.

This rearrangement joins TRBV6-5 to TRBJ2-2; D call uncertain. This CDR3 region has 13 residues. The germline CDR1 and CDR2 sequences are MNHEY and SVGAGI. V dropped 3 bases and J dropped 4 bases, with 6 bases sitting between them. For the CDR3, the DNA is TGTGCCAGCAGTTATACAGTCACCGGGGAGCTGTTTTTT. Translating it yields CASSYTVTGELFF.

This clonotype was picked up a small number of times. The genes are TRBV6-5 and TRBJ2-2; 9 nucleotides match TRBD1. The V gene's germline CDR1 is MNHEY and CDR2 SVGAGI. Germline trimming cut 7 bases from V and 4 bases from J; bases unmatched to any gene: 7. The CDR3 extends over 15 amino acids. The chain's CDR3 is CASTQQGALTGELFF. Here the CDR3 DNA reads TGTGCCAGCACCCAACAGGGGGCGCTCACCGGGGAGCTGTTTTTT.

This clonotype was recorded at least ten times. This chain connects TRBV18 to TRBJ1-5; 8 nucleotides align to TRBD1. The CDR3 runs to 14 residues. Germline assignment: CDR1 KGHSH and CDR2 LQKENI. With 3 bases clipped from V and 7 bases from J, the junction kept 5 bases outside the gene matches. The CDR3 region is CASSPGTGQQPQHF. DNA for the CDR3: TGTGCCAGCTCACCCGGGACAGGACAACAGCCCCAGCATTTT.

Ten or more counts support this clonotype. The gene calls are TRBV20-1 and TRBJ2-7; D possibly corresponds to TRBD2 (6 bases). This CDR3 is 11 amino acids long. Trimming took 3 bases from V and 4 from J, leaving 7 bases between them. Looked up from germline, CDR1 is DFQATT and CDR2 is SNEGSKA (reference sequence). CDR3 region: CSAREGYEQYF. The CDR3, as DNA: TGCAGTGCTAGGGAGGGATACGAGCAGTACTTC.

This clonotype appeared a few times. The rearrangement uses TRBV7-9 and TRBJ1-5, with D perhaps matching TRBD1 (5 bases). The CDR3 totals 13 residues. In germline, CDR1 is SEHNR, CDR2 FQNEAQ (reference sequence). V lost 1 base, J lost 8 bases, and 9 bases lay in between. As DNA, the CDR3 is TGTGCCAGCAGCTTAGTTTCGGGGGAGCCCCAGCATTTT. It codes for CASSLVSGEPQHF.

This clonotype came up a few times. The V and J genes are TRBV27 and TRBJ2-3; 10 bases line up with TRBD2. The CDR3 is made up of 16 amino acids. Looked up from germline, CDR1 is MNHEY and CDR2 is SMNVEV (reference sequence). The trim removed 2 bases at V and 1 base at J, leaving 3 bases unmatched. The DNA of the CDR3 is TGTGCCAGCAGTTTAAGAGCGGGGGGGCGCACAGATACGCAGTATTTT. It yields the protein CASSLRAGGRTDTQYF.

The rearrangement uses TRBV7-2 and TRBJ2-7; D is unclear. Germline assignment: CDR1 SGHTA and CDR2 FQGNSA. The V end lost 2 bases, the J end lost 0 bases, and 11 bases lay between the germline ends. This CDR3 region has 15 residues. The CDR3 sequence is CASSLNGPNSYEQYF. The DNA of the CDR3 is TGTGCCAGCAGCTTAAATGGCCCAAACTCCTACGAGCAGTACTTC. The entire variable domain, with the rest obtained from reference TRBV7-2 and TRBJ2-7, is as follows: GAGVSQSPSNKVTEKGKDVELRCDPISGHTALYWYRQSLGQGLEFLIYFQGNSAPDKSGLPSDRFSAERTGGSVSTLTIQRTQQEDSAVYLCASSLNGPNSYEQYFGPGTRLTVT.

V and J are TRBV28 and TRBJ1-6, with TRBD1 matching 8 bases. The length of the CDR3 is 14 residues. V lost 2 bases and J lost 8; bases outside the gene matches: 2. CDR1 is MDHEN and CDR2 is SYDVKM in the germline V gene. The CDR3 DNA is TGTGCCAGCAGTTTAGGGACAGGCTATTCACCCCTCCACTTT. Translated: CASSLGTGYSPLHF.

A single count supports this clonotype. This CDR3 reads CASTIRRGTGELFF. The CDR3 DNA reads TGTGCCAGCACCATCCGGCGGGGCACCGGGGAGCTGTTTTTT. The V gene is TRBV6-5, the J gene TRBJ2-2, with D possibly TRBD2 on 6 matching bases. V was clipped by 7 bases and J by 4 bases, with 13 bases between them. Per the germline V gene, CDR1 is MNHEY and CDR2 is SVGAGI. This CDR3 has 14 amino acids.

The table lists this clonotype with a few counts. The V and J genes are TRBV15 and TRBJ2-2, with 10 bases aligning to TRBD2. The J segment lost 1 base and the V segment lost 9 bases, leaving 2 bases of the junction unmatched. CDR1 is LNHNV and CDR2 is YYDKDF in the germline V gene (reference sequence). This CDR3 has 14 amino acids. Here the CDR3 DNA reads TGTGCCACAAGACTAGCGGGGAACACCGGGGAGCTGTTTTTT. Its translation: CATRLAGNTGELFF.

This clonotype was seen more than once but under ten times. The V call is TRBV6-2 or TRBV6-3, the J call TRBJ2-7, with D possibly being TRBD1 or TRBD2 (5 bases each). V was cut by 8 bases and J by 4 bases, with 12 bases left in between. The CDR3 spans 12 residues. The germline V gene has CDR1 MNHEY and CDR2 SVGEGT. The CDR3 DNA sequence: TGTGCCAGCTCCCCGAGGGGATACGAGCAGTACGTC. Its translation is CASSPRGYEQYV.

Only a few counts were recorded for this clonotype. The chain links TRBV11-1 to TRBJ1-1; 9 bases are a match to TRBD1. Germline values: CDR1 SGHAT, CDR2 FQDESV (reference sequence). J was trimmed by 7 bases and V by 4 bases; bases with no gene match: 7. The CDR3 length is 14 residues. This CDR3 is CASSSTGGIGEAFF. DNA for the CDR3: TGTGCCAGCAGCTCTACAGGGGGCATTGGTGAAGCTTTCTTT.

This clonotype showed up many times. The chain recombines TRBV5-1 with TRBJ2-5, with 9 bases lining up with TRBD1. Germline V gives CDR1 SGHRS, CDR2 YFSETQ. This CDR3 contains 14 residues. V lost 4 bases and J lost 4; bases outside the gene matches: 5. The CDR3 is CASSAGTGLETQYF. The CDR3 coding sequence is TGCGCCAGCAGCGCGGGGACAGGGTTAGAGACCCAGTACTTC.

V and J are TRBV29-1 and TRBJ1-3, with D uncertain. This CDR3 is built from 13 residues. The ends were cut back, 7 bases at V and 2 bases at J, with 12 bases in the middle. Germline CDR1 SQVTM, CDR2 ANQGSEA. CDR3 loop: CSGRKDAGNTIYF. The CDR3 bases are TGCAGCGGCCGGAAGGACGCTGGAAACACCATATATTTT.

On this clonotype: One junction end does not reproduce the germline sequence, and a read error may be involved. The J gene is TRBJ1-5, the V gene TRBV20-1; D is unclear. Germline CDR1 DFQATT, CDR2 SNEGSKA (reference sequence). The CDR3 covers 15 residues. CDR3 in amino acids: CSARDHTASNQPKHF. CDR3 sequence (DNA): TGCAGTGCTAGAGATCACACAGCTAGCAATCAGCCCAAGCATTTT.

The chain is built from TRBV5-1 and TRBJ2-4, with D tentatively TRBD1 or TRBD2 (5 bases each). CDR3 length: 14 amino acids. CDR1 and CDR2 from the germline V gene are SGHRS and YFSETQ. Between the trimmed V and J ends, which lost 0 bases and 8 bases, there was a span of 12 bases. The CDR3 region has the DNA TGCGCCAGCAGCTTGGAGGGGAGTCCGGACATTCAGTACTTC. Its translation is CASSLEGSPDIQYF.

The rearrangement links TRBV4-2 to TRBJ2-2; TRBD1 might be the D (6 bases). The germline gives CDR1 LGHNA, CDR2 YNFKEQ. V shed 0 bases and J shed 1 base, with 9 bases lying between them. This CDR3 region has 16 residues. The CDR3 coding sequence is TGTGCCAGCAGCCAAGAACCGGGACAGAACACCGGGGAGCTGTTTTTT. Residues: CASSQEPGQNTGELFF.

Many counts were recorded for this clonotype. V usage is TRBV28 and J usage is TRBJ1-2; D may be TRBD1 (5 bases). Looked up from germline, CDR1 is MDHEN and CDR2 is SYDVKM. The CDR3 is made up of 15 amino acids. Trimming took off 2 bases at V and 0 bases at J, with 10 bases between the two ends. The CDR3 sequence is CASSLGGRANYGYTF. The CDR3 DNA reads as TGTGCCAGCAGTTTAGGCGGCAGGGCTAACTATGGCTACACCTTC.

This clonotype was recorded a few times. The chain couples TRBV12-3 or TRBV12-4 to TRBJ2-2; the D gene could be TRBD1 or TRBD2 (6 bases each). The CDR3 contains 15 residues. V was clipped by 4 bases and J by 3 bases, with 12 bases between them. In DNA, the CDR3 is TGTGCCAGCAGTTCCAACAGGGAGGACACCGGGGAGCTGTTTTTT. Encoded protein: CASSSNREDTGELFF.

This chain joins TRBV6-2 or TRBV6-3 and TRBJ1-5, with TRBD1 matching 7 bases. Trimming cost V 6 bases and J 0 bases; bases outside gene matches: 5. CDR1 is MNHEY, CDR2 SVGEGT, per germline. This CDR3 has 15 amino acids. The CDR3: CASRQGIYSNQPQHF. The CDR3 coding sequence is TGTGCCAGCAGACAGGGGATATATAGCAATCAGCCCCAGCATTTT.

This clonotype showed up just a few times. The rearrangement joins TRBV18 to TRBJ1-1, with a possible D match to TRBD1 (6 bases). This CDR3 region has 15 residues. The V gene's germline CDR1 is KGHSH and CDR2 LQKENI. Trimming removed 6 bases at V and 1 base at J, with 15 bases between. The CDR3 sequence: CASSPLGQRNTEAFF. DNA for the CDR3: TGTGCCAGCTCCCCCCTTGGACAGAGGAACACTGAAGCTTTCTTT. Full variable domain (rest looked up from reference TRBV18 and TRBJ1-1): NAGVMQNPRHLVRRRGQEARLRCSPMKGHSHVYWYRQLPEEGLKFMVYLQKENIIDESGMPKERFSAEFPKEGPSILRIQQVVRGDSAAYFCASSPLGQRNTEAFFGQGTRLTVV.

This clonotype was counted many times. A much larger clone lies one base from this, so it may be a read error. V and J are TRBV6-5 and TRBJ1-1, with a possible D match to TRBD1 (6 bases). The V end lost 5 bases, the J end lost 1 base, and 8 bases lay between the germline ends. The CDR3 covers 13 residues. Germline CDR1 and CDR2: MNHEY and SVGAGI. Written as DNA, the CDR3 is TGTGCCAGCAGTACGACAGGGAACACTGAAGCTTTCTTT. Translating gives CASSTTGNTEAFF.

Only a few counts were recorded for this clonotype. The genes are TRBV19 and TRBJ2-3; 13 bases agree with TRBD2. The junction had 6 bases not matched to a gene; V was cut back by 6 bases and J by 6 bases. The CDR3 totals 15 residues. CDR1 is LNHDA and CDR2 is SQIVND in the germline V gene (reference sequence). Here the CDR3 reads CASRKLAGGFDTQYF. The CDR3 DNA sequence: TGTGCCAGTAGGAAACTAGCGGGGGGGTTTGATACGCAGTATTTT.

CDR3 amino acids: CSAPPGGYTDTQYF. CDR3 nucleotides: TGCAGTGCCCCTCCCGGGGGCTACACAGATACGCAGTATTTT. This chain uses TRBV20-1 with TRBJ2-3, with D perhaps being TRBD1 or TRBD2 (6 bases each). Germline V gene data show CDR1 as DFQATT and CDR2 as SNEGSKA (reference sequence). The length of the CDR3 is 14 residues. Trimming shortened V by 6 bases and J by 2 bases, and 15 bases separated the two germline ends.